This passage covers 15 T cell receptor beta chains from one sample sequenced in a study of cytomegalovirus exposure and HLA in healthy donors. PCR amplification relied on 60 Vbeta primers (plus 13 Jbeta primers). The table came from immunoSEQ multiplex PCR; TCRdb's copy has only in-frame clones and leaves some out. The sample consists of hundreds of thousands of clones, 75% to 80% of them appearing once. The material sequenced was PBMCs. The source of these receptors is a man between 18 and 35 years old in good health and CMV-seronegative.

The chain recombines TRBV19 with TRBJ2-2; D possibly corresponds to TRBD2 (6 bases). Trimming left V 1 base short and J 6 bases short, with 15 bases between. The CDR3 is made up of 16 amino acids. CDR1 is LNHDA, CDR2 SQIVND, per germline (reference sequence). The CDR3 loop reads CASSIGTGGEAGELFF. In DNA form, the CDR3 reads TGTGCCAGTAGTATAGGGACTGGCGGGGAGGCCGGGGAGCTGTTTTTT.

The genes are TRBV9 and TRBJ2-2; 8 nucleotides align to TRBD1. This CDR3 is 16 amino acids long. Germline CDR1 is SGDLS and CDR2 is YYNGEE. After removal of 4 bases from V and 3 bases from J, the junction contained 8 bases not matched to a gene. The CDR3 nucleotides are TGTGCCAGCAGCAACTCGGGACAGGAAGACACCGGGGAGCTGTTTTTT. It is translated as CASSNSGQEDTGELFF.

The rearrangement uses TRBV19 and TRBJ1-2, with 8 nucleotides matching TRBD1. There are 12 residues in the CDR3. CDR1 is LNHDA and CDR2 is SQIVND in the germline V gene (reference sequence). The V gene end was trimmed by 10 bases and the J gene end by 13 bases; junction bases not matched to a gene: 14. In nucleotides, the CDR3 is TGTGCCATTATGGGGCAGGGGGCTTCGTTCACCTTC. Translated, it gives CAIMGQGASFTF.

This chain joins TRBV29-1 and TRBJ2-5; TRBD1 aligns across 7 bases. CDR1 is SQVTM, CDR2 ANQGSEA, per germline. V dropped 6 bases and J dropped 5; count of bases not matched to a gene: 9. The CDR3 has 13 amino acids. The CDR3 bases are TGCAGCGTAGGGGGCCGAGGGGAGGAGACCCAGTACTTC. It encodes CSVGGRGEETQYF.

CDR3 coding DNA: TGTGCCAGCAGCACCCGGGACAGACAATTCGAGACCCAGTACTTC. Residues: CASSTRDRQFETQYF. The chain joins TRBV7-9 to TRBJ2-5; 7 nucleotides agree with TRBD1. The CDR3 extends over 15 amino acids. The trim removed 5 bases at V and 5 bases at J, leaving 11 bases unmatched. Germline V gene lookup returns CDR1 SEHNR and CDR2 FQNEAQ (reference sequence).

This chain joins TRBV7-9 and TRBJ1-2, with TRBD1 identical over 8 bases. This CDR3 has 13 residues. Germline V gene sequence: CDR1 SEHNR, CDR2 FQNEAQ (reference sequence). V lost 1 base and J lost 9; bases outside the gene matches: 4. This chain's CDR3 is CASSLGTGLRYTF. In nucleotides, the CDR3 is TGTGCCAGCAGCTTAGGGACAGGGCTGCGCTACACCTTC.

This clone has only one observation. V and J are TRBV6-5 and TRBJ1-1; 9 bases map to TRBD1. This CDR3 is built from 15 residues. Germline CDR1 reads MNHEY; CDR2 reads SVGAGI. Trimming cost V 6 bases and J 1 base; bases outside gene matches: 6. CDR3 sequence reads: CASSPMDRGNTEAFF. The CDR3 coding sequence is TGTGCCAGCAGCCCAATGGACAGGGGGAACACTGAAGCTTTCTTT.

The chain is built from TRBV28 and TRBJ2-1, with 7 positions matching TRBD2. CDR1 MDHEN and CDR2 SYDVKM come from the germline V gene. V lost 7 bases and J lost 2; bases outside the gene matches: 14. The CDR3 consists of 17 residues. DNA of the CDR3: TGTGCCAGCACCCACAGCGCCGGGGGGTCTACCTACAATGAGCAGTTCTTC. Protein sequence: CASTHSAGGSTYNEQFF.

The CDR3 sequence is CASSAGTGNYEQYF. As DNA, the CDR3 is TGCGCCAGCAGCGCAGGGACAGGGAACTACGAGCAGTACTTC. This chain links TRBV4-3 with TRBJ2-7; TRBD1 agrees at 9 bases. Germline V gene data show CDR1 as LGHNA and CDR2 as YSLEER. CDR3 length equals 14 residues. The J segment lost 3 bases and the V segment lost 5 bases, leaving 5 bases of the junction unmatched.

The rearrangement uses TRBV12-5 and TRBJ2-5; TRBD2 matches 8 bases. This CDR3 has 15 residues. J was trimmed by 1 base and V by 7 bases; bases with no gene match: 8. Germline CDR1 is LGHNT and CDR2 is FRNRAP. In nucleotides, the CDR3 is TGTGCTAGTGCCCCCGTAGCGGGGCCCCAAGAGACCCAGTACTTC. Residues: CASAPVAGPQETQYF. The whole variable domain, remainder taken from reference TRBV12-5 and TRBJ2-5, is DARVTQTPRHKVTEMGQEVTMRCQPILGHNTVFWYRQTMMQGLELLAYFRNRAPLDDSGMPKDRFSAEMPDATLATLKIQPSEPRDSAVYFCASAPVAGPQETQYFGPGTRLLVL.

This clone was seen once. The J gene is TRBJ1-4, the V gene TRBV4-1; 9 bases are a match to TRBD1. Germline V gene lookup returns CDR1 MGHRA and CDR2 YSYEKL. This CDR3 is built from 15 residues. With V trimmed by 4 bases and J by 9 bases, 9 bases remained unmatched. CDR3 DNA: TGCGCCAGCAGCCTGAGCCGGGACAGGGAACAAAAACTGTTTTTT. Translated: CASSLSRDREQKLFF.

This chain connects TRBV19 to TRBJ2-2; maybe TRBD2 (5 bases). The germline CDR1 and CDR2 sequences are LNHDA and SQIVND (reference sequence). Deletions cut 5 bases from V and 1 base from J, with 8 bases between. This CDR3 has 14 residues. CDR3 sequence: CASSHGLNTGELFF. DNA for the CDR3: TGTGCCAGTAGTCATGGACTGAACACCGGGGAGCTGTTTTTT. The full variable domain, rest sourced from reference TRBV19 and TRBJ2-2, is DGGITQSPKYLFRKEGQNVTLSCEQNLNHDAMYWYRQDPGQGLRLIYYSQIVNDFQKGDIAEGYSVSREKKESFPLTVTSAQKNPTAFYLCASSHGLNTGELFFGEGSRLTVL.

A few counts support this clone. This sequence joins TRBV14 and TRBJ2-7; TRBD2 aligns across 11 bases. The V gene's germline CDR1 is SGHDN and CDR2 FVKESK. The CDR3 is 15 amino acids. With V trimmed by 1 base and J by 6 bases, 5 bases remained unmatched. The CDR3 DNA reads TGTGCCAGCAGCCAAGGACTAGCGGGGAAGGGCGAGCAGTACTTC. Translated: CASSQGLAGKGEQYF.

This rearrangement joins TRBV4-1 to TRBJ2-7; 11 bases align to TRBD2. Germline V gene sequence: CDR1 MGHRA, CDR2 YSYEKL. CDR3 length: 19 residues. The ends lost 0 bases at V and 2 bases at J; junction bases unmatched: 12. The CDR3 loop reads CASSQDFWPSGGPPYEQYF. In DNA form, the CDR3 reads TGCGCCAGCAGCCAAGATTTTTGGCCTAGCGGGGGGCCGCCCTACGAGCAGTACTTC.

With regard to this clone: Other nucleotide sequences from this sample produce the same CDR3. The chain links TRBV30 to TRBJ2-7; 7 bases fit TRBD2. The CDR3 sequence is 12 residues long. The germline V gene has CDR1 GTSNPN and CDR2 SVGIG (reference sequence). J gave up 2 bases and V 4 bases, and 2 bases lay outside the gene matches. CDR3 coding DNA: TGTGCCTGGACTAGCGGAACCTACGAGCAGTACTTC. This encodes CAWTSGTYEQYF.